Listed below are T cell receptor beta chains from one sample, sequenced in a study of cytomegalovirus exposure and HLA in healthy donors. This table comes from immunoSEQ multiplex PCR, and its TCRdb copy is limited to in-frame clones, with some not included. The profile shows more than 100,000 clones, roughly 70% of them singletons. The sequencing input was PBMCs. The origin of the receptors is a man aged 50 to 60 in good health and CMV-seropositive. The CDR3 runs from the conserved cysteine through the conserved F or W. The D gene is left open where the match is weak. Not all rows give a size; the values are once, few, many and, for expanded clones, a class.

d_gene	v_gene	j_gene	abundance	CDR3aa	CDR3nt
TRBD1	TRBV2	TRBJ1-1	-	CAGSRGRTEAFF	TGTGCCGGGAGCAGGGGGCGTACTGAAGCTTTCTTT
TRBD2	TRBV25-1	TRBJ2-1	-	CASSGAGGLGNEQFF	TGTGCCAGCAGTGGAGCGGGGGGGCTAGGGAATGAGCAGTTCTTC
-	TRBV6-6	TRBJ1-5	few	CASSPTVDSHDQPQHF	TGTGCCAGCAGTCCCACCGTCGACAGCCACGATCAGCCCCAGCATTTT
TRBD1	TRBV29-1	TRBJ1-1	-	CSVVRDSNTEAFF	TGCAGCGTTGTAAGGGACAGTAACACTGAAGCTTTCTTT
TRBD1	TRBV5-1	TRBJ1-2	-	CASSLGVPGTGASRGGYTF	TGCGCCAGCAGCCTGGGGGTTCCCGGGACAGGGGCCTCACGGGGAGGCTACACCTTC
TRBD1	TRBV7-9	TRBJ1-6	few	CASSSGQAAPLHF	TGTGCCAGCAGCTCCGGACAGGCAGCACCCCTCCACTTT
-	TRBV10-1	TRBJ1-2	-	CASRPRGLTYGYTF	TGCGCCAGCAGGCCCCGTGGGCTAACATATGGCTACACCTTC
TRBD1	TRBV6-5	TRBJ2-2	-	CASRPDRENTGELFF	TGTGCCAGCAGACCTGACAGGGAGAACACCGGGGAGCTGTTTTTT
-	TRBV7-2	TRBJ2-7	-	CASSPDNSYEQYF	TGTGCCAGCAGCCCTGACAACTCCTACGAGCAGTACTTC
-	TRBV5-1	TRBJ1-6	few	CASSLDGHVINNSPLHF	TGCGCCAGCAGCTTGGATGGACACGTAATCAATAATTCACCCCTCCACTTT